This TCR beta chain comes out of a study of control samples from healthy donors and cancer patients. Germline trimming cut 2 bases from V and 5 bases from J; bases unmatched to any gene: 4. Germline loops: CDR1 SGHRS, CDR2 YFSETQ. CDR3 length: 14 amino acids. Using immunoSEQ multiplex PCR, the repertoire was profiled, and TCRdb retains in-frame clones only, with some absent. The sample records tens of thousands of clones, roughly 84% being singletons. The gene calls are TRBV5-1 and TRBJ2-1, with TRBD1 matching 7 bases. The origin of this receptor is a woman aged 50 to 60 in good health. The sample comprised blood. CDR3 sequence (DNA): TGCGCCAGCAGCTTTCCGGACAGGCACAATGAGCAGTTCTTC. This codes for CASSFPDRHNEQFF.